This TCR beta chain came from a study of cytomegalovirus exposure and HLA in healthy donors. On the study more broadly: A prior study identified 117 million unique TCR beta sequences from about 179 million T cells.

The PCR was carried out with 60 Vbeta primers and 13 Jbeta primers. The method was immunoSEQ multiplex PCR; TCRdb's version includes in-frame clones alone and lacks a portion of them. This table has about 190,000 clones, around 86% appearing once. This CDR3 has 15 amino acids. Germline V lookup: CDR1 SGHVS, CDR2 FQNEAQ. V was cut by 3 bases and J by 6 bases, with 14 bases left in between. The study, taken as a whole, reports: Owing to their indistinguishability, certain V segments, notably TRBV6-2 and TRBV6-3, were excluded. Rare TCR sequences dominated, though some public TCRs recurred in many donors. Later analysis showed TCR association rates varying by HLA locus, highest for DRB1 and lowest for HLA-C.

Note on this clone: Its specificity is not known.

This clonotype was obtained from a man aged 35-49 years in good health and CMV-seropositive. The V gene is TRBV7-8, the J gene TRBJ1-4, with no clear D. Sequencing input: PBMCs. In nucleotides, the CDR3 is TGTGCCAGCAGCTTCTCAGACGGAGTTTATGAAAAACTGTTTTTT. Translating gives CASSFSDGVYEKLFF.